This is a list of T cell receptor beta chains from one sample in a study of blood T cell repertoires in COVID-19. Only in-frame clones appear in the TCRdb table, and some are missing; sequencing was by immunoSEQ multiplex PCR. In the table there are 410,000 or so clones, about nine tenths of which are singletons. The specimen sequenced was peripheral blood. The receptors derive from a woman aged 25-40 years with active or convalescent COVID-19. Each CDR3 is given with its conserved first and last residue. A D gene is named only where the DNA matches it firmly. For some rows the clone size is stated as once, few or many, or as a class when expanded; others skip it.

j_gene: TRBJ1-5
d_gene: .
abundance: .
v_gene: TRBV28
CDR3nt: TGTGCCAGCAGCCCCACTTATAGCAATCAGCCCCAGCATTTT
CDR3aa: CASSPTYSNQPQHF

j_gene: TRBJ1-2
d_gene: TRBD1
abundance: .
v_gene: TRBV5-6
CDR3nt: TGTGCCAGCAGCGGTACAGGGGTGGTCTATGGCTACACCTTC
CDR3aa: CASSGTGVVYGYTF

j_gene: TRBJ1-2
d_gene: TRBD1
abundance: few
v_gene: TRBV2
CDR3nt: TGTGCCAGCAGAACTGGGCCAGGGGGAGGCTACACCTTC
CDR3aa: CASRTGPGGGYTF

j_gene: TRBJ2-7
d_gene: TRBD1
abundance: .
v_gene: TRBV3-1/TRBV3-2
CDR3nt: TGTGCCAGCAGCCTCGACAGGGGGCAAAACGAGCAGTACTTC
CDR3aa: CASSLDRGQNEQYF

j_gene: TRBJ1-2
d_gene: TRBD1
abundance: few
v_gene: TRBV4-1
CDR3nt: TGCGCCAGCAGCCAAGTACCGGGGACAGATGGCTACACCTTC
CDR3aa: CASSQVPGTDGYTF

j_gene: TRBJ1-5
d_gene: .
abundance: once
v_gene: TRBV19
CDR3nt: TGTGCCAGTAGTCCAAGGGGCGATCAGCCCCAGCATTTT
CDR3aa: CASSPRGDQPQHF

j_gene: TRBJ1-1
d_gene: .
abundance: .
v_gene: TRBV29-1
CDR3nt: TGCAGCGTTGAAAGGTGGGCAGGGCCCGATGATGGCACTGAAGCTTTCTTT
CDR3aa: CSVERWAGPDDGTEAFF

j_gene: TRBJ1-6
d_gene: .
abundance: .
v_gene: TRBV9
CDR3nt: TGTGCCAGCAGCGTAGGGACAGTGGTTTCACCCCTCCACTTT
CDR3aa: CASSVGTVVSPLHF

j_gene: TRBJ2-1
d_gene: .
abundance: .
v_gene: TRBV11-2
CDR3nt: TGTGCCAGCAGCTTAGATTACAGGGTGGTCTCCTACAATGAGCAGTTCTTC
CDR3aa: CASSLDYRVVSYNEQFF

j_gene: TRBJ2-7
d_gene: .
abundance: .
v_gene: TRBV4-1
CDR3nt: TGCGCCAGCAGCCAAGAACCAGGGGTCTACGAGCAGTACTTC
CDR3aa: CASSQEPGVYEQYF

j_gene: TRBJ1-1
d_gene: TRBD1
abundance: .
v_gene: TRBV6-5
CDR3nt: TGTGCCAGCACCGACCGGGACAGGGCGACTGAAGCTTTCTTT
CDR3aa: CASTDRDRATEAFF

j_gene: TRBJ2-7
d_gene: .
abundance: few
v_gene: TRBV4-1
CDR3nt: TGCGCCAGCAGCCAAGGTCGAGCAGTGGCGGCCTCCTACGAGCAGTACTTC
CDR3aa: CASSQGRAVAASYEQYF

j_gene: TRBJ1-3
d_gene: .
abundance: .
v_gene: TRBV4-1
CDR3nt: TGCGCCAGCAGCCAATCTCCCGGGGGAGGAAACACCATATATTTT
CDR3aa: CASSQSPGGGNTIYF

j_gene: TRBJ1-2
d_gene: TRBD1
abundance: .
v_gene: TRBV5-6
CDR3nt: TGTGCCAGCAGCTGGGACAGGGCTAACTATGGCTACACCTTC
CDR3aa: CASSWDRANYGYTF

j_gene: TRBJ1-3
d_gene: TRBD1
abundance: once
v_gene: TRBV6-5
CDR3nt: TGTGCCAGCGGGGGACAGTCCTCTGGAAACACCATATATTTT
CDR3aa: CASGGQSSGNTIYF

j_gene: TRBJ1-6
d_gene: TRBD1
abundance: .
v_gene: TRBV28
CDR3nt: TGTGCCAGCAGGACAGGGGCGCAACGTTCACCCCTCCACTTT
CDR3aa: CASRTGAQRSPLHF

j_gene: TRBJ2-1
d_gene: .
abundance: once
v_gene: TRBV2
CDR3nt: TGTGCCAGCAGTGAGGGAGGATGGGAGCAGTTCTTC
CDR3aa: CASSEGGWEQFF